This T cell receptor beta chain derives from a study of blood T cell repertoires in COVID-19. Study information: Two negative PCRs, clearance, or symptom resolution had been documented for recovered Cohort 3 donors. Sample material is recorded as cDNA or gDNA derived from T cells, B-cell-depleted T cells, or PBMCs.

Study members were between roughly 18 and 90 years old and lived in 24 US regions. In the authors' methods: Quantification of nucleated cells was approximated via reference gene primer amplification. Measured with immunoSEQ multiplex PCR; TCRdb has only the in-frame clones, and not every one. V, J and clone size are those of that table, while D and trimming were read from the DNA. The sample shows about 360,000 clones, around 87% of them seen only once. Trimming took off 5 bases at V and 6 bases at J, with 8 bases between the two ends. The CDR3 has 12 residues. From germline, CDR1 is SGHVS and CDR2 FQNEAQ.

The J gene is TRBJ2-1, the V gene TRBV7-8; D possibly corresponds to TRBD1 (5 bases). The clonotype originates from a man aged 35 to 55 in a cohort exposed to, infected with or recovered from COVID-19 (not recorded which). Sample: PBMCs or T cells enriched from blood (not recorded which). DNA for the CDR3: TGTGCCAGCAGCCGAACAGGCAATGAGCAGTTCTTC. It specifies CASSRTGNEQFF.